This TCR beta chain was sequenced for a study of blood T cell repertoires in COVID-19. Study information: Samples came from the United States, Italy and Spain, spanning acute and convalescent COVID-19. The cDNA or gDNA used as material had been derived from T cells, B-cell-depleted T cells, or PBMCs.

Germline CDR1 and CDR2: SGHRS and YFSETQ. V was shortened by 4 bases and J by 1 base, with 6 bases between the two germline ends. The length of the CDR3 is 13 residues. Original analysis: Estimation of nucleated cell counts relied on the amplification of reference gene primers. The protocol was immunoSEQ multiplex PCR, while the TCRdb copy is restricted to in-frame clones and leaves out a portion. Clone size and V and J calls were adopted from that table, with D and trimming inferred from the DNA. Found here are fewer than 75,000 clones, about 88% of them singletons; the top ten hold 3% to 4.5%. The TCR comes from a man between 70 and 80 years old with acute or convalescent COVID-19. The V and J genes are TRBV5-1 and TRBJ1-3; D ambiguous. Sequencing used peripheral blood. This CDR3 is CASSQASGNTIYF. CDR3 bases: TGCGCCAGCAGCCAGGCTTCTGGAAACACCATATATTTT.